In this sample, the clone carrying this T cell receptor (beta chain) turned up once. What it binds is not known. All of the donors resided in Nashville, Tennessee, and each was a Caucasian adult. Sorted-subset replicate PCRs used around 200 ng DNA, approximately 33,000 T cell genomes. Sequencing was performed with immunoSEQ multiplex PCR; in TCRdb, only in-frame clones are kept and a portion is missing. The sample has roughly 2.2 million clones, 85% to 95% seen once. Germline values: CDR1 SQVTM, CDR2 ANQGSEA. The length of the CDR3 is 14 residues. V was clipped by 7 bases and J by 8 bases, with 22 bases between them. The data stem from a study of shared clonotypes between healthy human individuals. The study's findings and limits: Incompleteness in sorted-subset sequencing, despite large depth, was shown by rarefaction.

The sequence was collected from a man in his late teens or twenties in good health. Some clones in this sample may be carry-over from other donors' samples. The source material was naive CD4+ T cells from PBMCs. As for subset: CD45RA+ positively selected. This rearrangement joins TRBV29-1 to TRBJ2-3; tentatively, D is TRBD2 (6 bases). CDR3 nucleotide sequence: TGCAGCGGTGAGGGACCAACCGGAGGGGCTACGCAGTATTTT. It specifies CSGEGPTGGATQYF.